This T cell receptor (beta chain) was sequenced in a study of T cell changes during pregnancy in multiple sclerosis (dated by TCRdb to about 2019). At the level of the whole study: In women with multiple sclerosis, the researchers looked at how the T cell repertoire shifted as pregnancy progressed.

CDR1 and CDR2 are read off the germline V gene (reference sequence) as MNHEY and SMNVEV. From the cysteine up to the phenylalanine, the CDR3 has a length of 14 residues. The retained sequence is limited to the CDR3, 42 bases, with the frame set at the first base. After removal of 6 bases from V and 2 bases from J, the junction retains 4 bases not matched to a gene. A remark on this clone: Its antigen target is currently unknown. Per-base qualities were not stored, and no clone one base away is much larger.

Library method: the immunoSEQ multiplex PCR assay. TCRdb took this table from immuneACCESS and kept in-frame rearrangements with V and J called. Such tables lack part of the clones; where checked against another copy, unresolved V genes explain under half of the gap, and the rest is unexplained. Present in this sample are 95,000 to 110,000 clones, roughly 90% of which were seen just once. The leading ten clones occupy more than 0.65% of the sample. The source was peripheral blood, collected in the third trimester of pregnancy. The chain is made from TRBV27 and TRBJ2-7; TRBD1 fits 10 bases in the junction. The sequence came from a female donor in good health, enrolled as a control in a pregnancy study. The DNA sequence follows: TGTGCCAGCAGCCGGGACAGGGGTCCCTACGAGCAGTACTTC. This encodes CASSRDRGPYEQYF.